The 9 T cell receptor beta chains in this list originate from one sample, sequenced in a study of T cell repertoires in aging, cancer and after chemotherapy. TCR beta rearrangements were amplified from peripheral blood genomic DNA. A mixed TRB-A/B primer pool amplified rearranged TRB by multiplex touch-down PCR. TCRdb used MiXCR to reprocess the multiplex PCR reads, holding one entry per CDR3 protein. The data hold roughly 18,000 distinct CDR3 sequences, with 37% observed a single time. Sequenced sample: blood. These TCRs come from a human donor with a solid tumor.

CDR3 coding DNA: TGTGCCAGTAGTCCGGAGGGTCTTCGAGGGACTGAAGCTTTCTTT. This translates into CASSPEGLRGTEAFF. The V and J genes are TRBV19 and TRBJ1-1; no firm D call. CDR1 is LNHDA and CDR2 is SQIVND in the germline V gene (reference sequence). There are 15 residues in the CDR3. The V gene lost 5 bases and the J gene lost 5 bases, with 18 bases spanning the gap.

CDR3 sequence reads: CASSSVVRQISPQHF. The CDR3 DNA follows: TGTGCCAGCAGTTCTGTAGTTCGACAGATCTCACCCCAGCATTTT. This rearrangement joins TRBV6-2 or TRBV6-3 to TRBJ1-5; D is possibly TRBD1 (5 bases). V shed 4 bases and J shed 10 bases, with 20 bases lying between them. CDR3 size: 15 residues. Germline CDR1 reads MNHEY; CDR2 reads SVGEGT.

This chain links TRBV27 with TRBJ1-1, with no clear D. Deletions cut 6 bases from V and 4 bases from J, with 12 bases between. CDR3 length equals 13 residues. Per germline, CDR1 MNHEY and CDR2 SMNVEV (reference sequence). As DNA, the CDR3 is TGTGCCAGCAGCCGGACCGGAGTCACTGAAGCTTTCTTT. It codes for CASSRTGVTEAFF.

The chain couples TRBV6-1 to TRBJ1-6; unclear D gene. Germline CDR1 reads MNHNS; CDR2 reads SASEGT. V gave up 3 bases and J gave up 2 bases, with 11 bases separating them. The length of the CDR3 is 16 residues. DNA for the CDR3: TGTGCCAGCAGTGATTTCCCCAACCCCTATAATTCACCCCTCCACTTT. This codes for CASSDFPNPYNSPLHF.

This clonotype was picked up a small number of times. The CDR3 sequence is CAISTSGTTGANVLTF. CDR3 bases: TGTGCCATCAGTACTAGCGGGACCACTGGGGCCAACGTCCTGACTTTC. The V call is TRBV10-3, the J call TRBJ2-6, with 10 bases fitting TRBD2. Germline CDR1 ENHRY, CDR2 SYGVKD. The junction had 3 bases not matched to a gene; V was cut back by 5 bases and J by 2 bases. This CDR3 has 16 amino acids.

There are a few counts of this clonotype. This chain links TRBV13 with TRBJ2-1; perhaps TRBD2 as D (6 bases). Germline lookup yields CDR1 PRHDT and CDR2 FYEKMQ (reference sequence). V was shortened by 5 bases and J by 3 bases, with 14 bases between the two germline ends. The length of the CDR3 is 15 residues. CDR3 residues: CASSPPGGGYNEQFF. The CDR3 nucleotides read TGTGCCAGCAGCCCCCCCGGGGGTGGCTACAATGAGCAGTTCTTC.

This clonotype has a single count. The rearrangement joins TRBV4-3 to TRBJ2-2, with TRBD2 matching 10 bases. Germline values: CDR1 LGHNA, CDR2 YSLEER. The CDR3 contains 18 residues. V lost 0 bases and J lost 2; bases outside the gene matches: 6. CDR3 nucleotides: TGCGCCAGCAGCCAAGATCCGACTAGCGGGCGTAACACCGGGGAGCTGTTTTTT. Translated: CASSQDPTSGRNTGELFF.

The chain couples TRBV29-1 to TRBJ2-1; 14 positions match TRBD2. The CDR3 runs to 16 residues. Germline V gene data show CDR1 as SQVTM and CDR2 as ANQGSEA. With V trimmed by 6 bases and J by 1 base, 5 bases remained unmatched. The CDR3 DNA sequence: TGCAGCGTCCACCGACTAGCGGGGGGGTCCTACAATGAGCAGTTCTTC. Its translation is CSVHRLAGGSYNEQFF.

This clonotype was seen a handful of times. This chain links TRBV27 with TRBJ2-1, with TRBD2 identical over 11 bases. The germline gives CDR1 MNHEY, CDR2 SMNVEV (reference sequence). The V and J ends lost 6 bases and 7 bases, in that order; junction bases with no gene match: 2. There are 13 residues in the CDR3. Written as DNA, the CDR3 is TGTGCCAGCAGGGCTAGCGGGGGGAATGAGCAGTTCTTC. It encodes CASRASGGNEQFF.